Shown below are 29 T cell receptor beta chains from a single sample sequenced in a study of T cell responses to AZD1222 COVID-19 vaccine. Method: immunoSEQ multiplex PCR; TCRdb's copy keeps in-frame clones and lacks some. This table holds about 140,000 clones, 85% to 95% found once. Here the sequenced sample was peripheral blood, taken 28 days after the second AZD1222 dose. These receptors were collected from an adult who received the AZD1222 COVID-19 vaccine.

The chain combines TRBV15 with TRBJ2-1; 14 nucleotides align to TRBD2. CDR3 length: 16 residues. Losses at the gene ends were 3 bases for V and 4 bases for J; bases not matched to a gene: 2. Germline V gives CDR1 LNHNV, CDR2 YYDKDF (reference sequence). CDR3 bases: TGTGCCACCAGCAGGGGGACTAGCGGGAGATACAATGAGCAGTTCTTC. Its translation: CATSRGTSGRYNEQFF. Full variable domain (missing parts from reference TRBV15 and TRBJ2-1): DAMVIQNPRYQVTQFGKPVTLSCSQTLNHNVMYWYQQKSSQAPKLLFHYYDKDFNNEADTPDNFQSRRPNTSFCFLDIRSPGLGDTAMYLCATSRGTSGRYNEQFFGPGTRLTVL.

V usage is TRBV2 and J usage is TRBJ1-1; TRBD1 agrees at 9 bases. The CDR3 is made up of 15 amino acids. CDR1 and CDR2 from the germline V gene are SNHLY and FYNNEI. Trimming removed 8 bases from V and 5 bases from J; junction bases left unmatched: 12. The CDR3 DNA is TGTGCCAGCCTCCGGGACAGGGAGTTTGGGACTGAAGCTTTCTTT. It specifies CASLRDREFGTEAFF.

In DNA form, the CDR3 reads TGTGCCAGCAGGGCTAGCGGGAGAGATACGCAGTATTTT. This encodes CASRASGRDTQYF. The V gene is TRBV6-5, the J gene TRBJ2-3; 10 nucleotides agree with TRBD2. The germline V gene has CDR1 MNHEY and CDR2 SVGAGI. V lost 6 bases, J lost 5 bases, and 2 bases stayed unmatched. The CDR3 length is 13 residues.

The rearrangement joins TRBV7-8 to TRBJ2-7; no reliable D call. The CDR3 totals 13 residues. Germline CDR1 and CDR2: SGHVS and FQNEAQ. The germline V and J ends were trimmed by 4 bases and 0 bases, with 7 bases remaining between them. The CDR3 DNA follows: TGTGCCAGCAGCTCGAAAAGCTCCTACGAGCAGTACTTC. It encodes CASSSKSSYEQYF.

This rearrangement joins TRBV6-5 to TRBJ1-2, with 7 bases aligning to TRBD1. Germline assignment: CDR1 MNHEY and CDR2 SVGAGI. The V gene end was trimmed by 6 bases and the J gene end by 5 bases; junction bases not matched to a gene: 6. The length of the CDR3 is 13 residues. CDR3 region: CASRPGTAYGYTF. In DNA, the CDR3 is TGTGCCAGCAGACCCGGGACAGCGTATGGCTACACCTTC.

The chain uses TRBV27 and TRBJ1-1; TRBD1 matches 7 bases. From germline, CDR1 is MNHEY and CDR2 SMNVEV (reference sequence). V trimming: 4 bases; J trimming: 8 bases; junction bases outside the gene matches: 10. CDR3 length equals 14 residues. In DNA form, the CDR3 reads TGTGCCAGCAGTTCTATCCCAGGACAGGTCGAAGCTTTCTTT. Its protein product is CASSSIPGQVEAFF.

The sample holds one count of this clone. The genes are TRBV5-4 and TRBJ2-2, with 8 nucleotides matching TRBD1. The CDR3 contains 16 residues. V lost 7 bases to trimming and J lost 4 bases; unmatched junction nucleotides: 12. Germline loops: CDR1 SGHNT, CDR2 YYREEE (reference sequence). CDR3 bases: TGTGCCAGCGGGCCCAGGACAGGGAAGGCCACCGGGGAGCTGTTTTTT. Protein product: CASGPRTGKATGELFF.

This clone was observed a few times. The CDR3 here is CASSAGQGGQPQHF. The CDR3 DNA sequence: TGTGCCAGCAGCGCGGGACAGGGGGGCCAGCCCCAGCATTTT. The chain carries TRBV9 and TRBJ1-5; 11 positions agree with TRBD1. Germline values: CDR1 SGDLS, CDR2 YYNGEE. The CDR3 extends over 14 amino acids. After removal of 3 bases from V and 7 bases from J, the junction contained 3 bases not matched to a gene. The variable domain in full, with the rest retrieved from reference TRBV9 and TRBJ1-5, is DSGVTQTPKHLITATGQRVTLRCSPRSGDLSVYWYQQSLDQGLQFLIQYYNGEERAKGNILERFSAQQFPDLHSELNLSSLELGDSALYFCASSAGQGGQPQHFGDGTRLSIL.

This chain joins TRBV20-1 and TRBJ1-1; D unresolved. The germline V gene has CDR1 DFQATT and CDR2 SNEGSKA (reference sequence). Between the trimmed V and J ends, which lost 5 bases and 7 bases, there was a span of 8 bases. The CDR3 length is 10 residues. The CDR3 reads CSAPGFEAFF. The CDR3 coding sequence is TGCAGTGCTCCGGGGTTTGAAGCTTTCTTT.

V gene TRBV7-2 combines with J gene TRBJ1-3; possibly TRBD1 for D (5 bases). V was shortened by 0 bases and J by 3 bases, with 12 bases between the two germline ends. This CDR3 is 16 amino acids long. CDR1 and CDR2 (germline): SGHTA, FQGNSA. The CDR3 sequence: CASSLARGSFGNTIYF. In nucleotides, the CDR3 is TGTGCCAGCAGCTTAGCAAGGGGTAGTTTTGGAAACACCATATATTTT. The whole variable domain, remainder taken from reference TRBV7-2 and TRBJ1-3, is GAGVSQSPSNKVTEKGKDVELRCDPISGHTALYWYRQSLGQGLEFLIYFQGNSAPDKSGLPSDRFSAERTGGSVSTLTIQRTQQEDSAVYLCASSLARGSFGNTIYFGEGSWLTVV.

This chain connects TRBV28 to TRBJ2-4; possibly TRBD1 for D (6 bases). Trimming shortened V by 4 bases and J by 3 bases, and 13 bases separated the two germline ends. Germline V gives CDR1 MDHEN, CDR2 SYDVKM. CDR3 length: 15 amino acids. As DNA, the CDR3 is TGTGCCAGCAGTTCCGCACAGGGCGGCAAAAACATTCAGTACTTC. Translated: CASSSAQGGKNIQYF.

The chain uses TRBV5-1 and TRBJ2-1; 8 bases line up with TRBD2. Unmatched junction bases numbered 20, after V lost 4 bases and J lost 8 bases. The CDR3 runs 18 residues. The germline V gene has CDR1 SGHRS and CDR2 YFSETQ. This CDR3 reads CASSLLMIPGTRRDEQFF. CDR3 nucleotide sequence: TGCGCCAGCAGCCTTCTGATGATACCCGGGACTAGAAGGGATGAGCAGTTCTTC. Full variable domain (missing parts from reference TRBV5-1 and TRBJ2-1): KAGVTQTPRYLIKTRGQQVTLSCSPISGHRSVSWYQQTPGQGLQFLFEYFSETQRNKGNFPGRFSGRQFSNSRSEMNVSTLELGDSALYLCASSLLMIPGTRRDEQFFGPGTRLTVL.

Here the CDR3 DNA reads TGTGCCAGCAGCGCTGGGGGAGTTTGGACAGGGTCCCACGAGCAGTACTTC. Its protein is CASSAGGVWTGSHEQYF. The chain links TRBV9 to TRBJ2-7; 8 nucleotides line up with TRBD1. V lost 3 bases, J lost 5 bases, and 16 bases stayed unmatched. This CDR3 contains 17 residues. The V gene's germline CDR1 is SGDLS and CDR2 YYNGEE.

The rearrangement links TRBV6-1 to TRBJ1-2; D is uncertain. The CDR3 length is 11 residues. V lost 2 bases to trimming and J lost 12 bases, with 10 bases between them. CDR1 and CDR2 (germline): MNHNS, SASEGT. The CDR3 DNA sequence: TGTGCCAGCAGTGAATACCGGGAACACACCTTC. Residues: CASSEYREHTF.

The J gene is TRBJ2-2, the V gene TRBV19, with TRBD2 identical over 7 bases. Germline V gene sequence: CDR1 LNHDA, CDR2 SQIVND (reference sequence). This CDR3 region has 16 residues. J gave up 2 bases and V 7 bases, and 10 bases lay outside the gene matches. The CDR3 DNA follows: TGTGCCAGTACGCCCCCCCGCGGGAGAAACACCGGGGAGCTGTTTTTT. The encoded protein is CASTPPRGRNTGELFF.

The gene calls are TRBV19 and TRBJ2-1, with D perhaps matching TRBD2 (5 bases). CDR1 is LNHDA and CDR2 is SQIVND in the germline V gene (reference sequence). The CDR3 length is 13 residues. With 9 bases removed from V and 3 bases from J, the gap between germline ends came to 12 bases. The CDR3 loop reads CASQTRDYNEQFF. In DNA form, the CDR3 reads TGTGCCAGCCAGACCCGGGACTACAATGAGCAGTTCTTC.

This chain connects TRBV14 to TRBJ1-5; D possibly corresponds to TRBD1 (5 bases). Germline V lookup: CDR1 SGHDN, CDR2 FVKESK. The V end lost 4 bases, the J end lost 9 bases, and 10 bases lay between the germline ends. This CDR3 contains 12 residues. The DNA for the CDR3 is TGTGCCAGCAGCCTTTACGGGGGGCCCCAGCATTTT. Amino acids: CASSLYGGPQHF.

The rearrangement links TRBV18 to TRBJ2-1; D may be TRBD1 or TRBD2 (5 bases each). The CDR3 extends over 15 amino acids. Per germline, CDR1 KGHSH and CDR2 LQKENI. V was clipped by 4 bases and J by 6 bases, with 16 bases between them. CDR3 DNA: TGTGCCAGCTCACTCATCCAGGGACGCCGCAATGAGCAGTTCTTC. Amino acid sequence: CASSLIQGRRNEQFF.

The chain joins TRBV5-1 to TRBJ1-3; tentatively, D is TRBD1 (5 bases). Per germline, CDR1 SGHRS and CDR2 YFSETQ. V gave up 5 bases and J gave up 3 bases, with 18 bases separating them. This CDR3 region has 16 residues. In nucleotides, the CDR3 is TGCGCCAGCAGTCCTAACGTAGGGGAGGATGGAAACACCATATATTTT. Protein: CASSPNVGEDGNTIYF.

This clone showed up just a few times. The rearrangement uses TRBV28 and TRBJ1-2; D is undetermined. Germline CDR1 is MDHEN and CDR2 is SYDVKM. Trimming cost V 5 bases and J 4 bases, with 14 bases left between them. This CDR3 spans 14 amino acids. The CDR3 DNA follows: TGTGCCAGCAGTCCCGCCCCAGGCCTCTATGGCTACACCTTC. Amino acids: CASSPAPGLYGYTF.

This chain connects TRBV28 to TRBJ1-2; 8 positions match TRBD1. The V segment lost 5 bases and the J segment 3 bases; nucleotides outside the gene matches: 8. This CDR3 has 15 amino acids. Germline CDR1 is MDHEN and CDR2 is SYDVKM. In DNA form, the CDR3 reads TGTGCCAGCAGTCATGGCAGGGGGCGAGACTATGGCTACACCTTC. This codes for CASSHGRGRDYGYTF.

The V gene is TRBV11-2, the J gene TRBJ1-2, with 8 nucleotides matching TRBD1. The J segment lost 2 bases and the V segment lost 3 bases, leaving 17 bases of the junction unmatched. The germline V gene encodes CDR1 SGHAT and CDR2 FQNNGV. This CDR3 contains 19 residues. The CDR3 region is CASSFKTSPGQGRNYGYTF. CDR3 DNA: TGTGCCAGCAGCTTTAAGACTTCCCCCGGACAGGGACGGAACTATGGCTACACCTTC.

The chain links TRBV19 to TRBJ1-4; no reliable D call. The germline V and J ends were trimmed by 2 bases and 0 bases, with 7 bases remaining between them. CDR1 is LNHDA, CDR2 SQIVND, per germline (reference sequence). This CDR3 has 15 residues. The DNA of the CDR3 is TGTGCCAGTAGTATACCCGGTTCAACTAATGAAAAACTGTTTTTT. Its protein product is CASSIPGSTNEKLFF.

V is TRBV9 and J is TRBJ2-2, with 7 bases that match TRBD1. The junction had 5 bases not matched to a gene; V was cut back by 5 bases and J by 1 base. Per germline, CDR1 SGDLS and CDR2 YYNGEE. The CDR3 has 15 residues. CDR3 in amino acids: CASRGQALNTGELFF. CDR3 DNA: TGTGCCAGCAGAGGACAGGCATTGAACACCGGGGAGCTGTTTTTT.

The chain links TRBV12-3 or TRBV12-4 to TRBJ2-7; D gene uncertain. This CDR3 has 12 amino acids. Trimming shortened V by 1 base and J by 3 bases, and 4 bases separated the two germline ends. The CDR3 bases are TGTGCCAGCAGTTTAGTCAACTACGAGCAGTACTTC. Protein: CASSLVNYEQYF.

The rearrangement links TRBV9 to TRBJ2-3, with TRBD2 matching over 8 bases. Trimming at V came to 1 base and at J to 7 bases, leaving 8 bases not matched to a gene. The CDR3 spans 15 residues. Per germline, CDR1 SGDLS and CDR2 YYNGEE. CDR3 in DNA: TGTGCCAGCAGCGTAACCGGGACTAGAACGAATACGCAGTATTTT. This sequence encodes CASSVTGTRTNTQYF.

This clone was seen only a few times. This sequence joins TRBV3-1 (or the pseudogene TRBV3-2) and TRBJ1-2, with TRBD1 as a possible D gene (5 bases). Trimming removed 4 bases from V and 6 bases from J, with 15 bases in between. Germline loops: CDR1 LGHDT, CDR2 YNNKEL (reference sequence). CDR3 size: 14 residues. In DNA, the CDR3 is TGTGCCAGCAGCCCAGGCAGGGTGAGGAATGGCTACACCTTC. It encodes CASSPGRVRNGYTF.

This chain connects TRBV19 to TRBJ1-5; 8 nucleotides line up with TRBD1. Per the germline V gene, CDR1 is LNHDA and CDR2 is SQIVND (reference sequence). The J segment lost 1 base and the V segment lost 5 bases, leaving 7 bases of the junction unmatched. The CDR3 contains 16 residues. DNA of the CDR3: TGTGCCAGTAGTTCCCAGGGGGCGCGGAGCAATCAGCCCCAGCATTTT. Translated, it gives CASSSQGARSNQPQHF.

This chain connects TRBV5-5 to TRBJ2-5; TRBD2 might be the D (6 bases). CDR1 is SGHKS, CDR2 YYEKEE, per germline (reference sequence). V was pared by 4 bases and J by 5 bases, with 12 bases between. This CDR3 is 13 amino acids long. The CDR3 DNA reads as TGTGCCAGCAGCCTGGAGGGGTGGGAGACCCAGTACTTC. It yields the protein CASSLEGWETQYF.